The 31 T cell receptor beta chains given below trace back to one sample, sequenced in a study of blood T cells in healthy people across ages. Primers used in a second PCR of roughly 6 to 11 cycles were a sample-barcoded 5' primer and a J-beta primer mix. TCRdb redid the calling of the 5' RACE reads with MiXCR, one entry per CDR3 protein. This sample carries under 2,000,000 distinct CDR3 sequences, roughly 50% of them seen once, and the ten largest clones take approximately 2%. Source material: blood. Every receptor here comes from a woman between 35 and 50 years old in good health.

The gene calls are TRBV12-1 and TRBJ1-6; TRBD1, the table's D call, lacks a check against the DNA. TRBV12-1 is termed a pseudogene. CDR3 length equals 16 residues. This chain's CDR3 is CASILTEAGHNSPLHF. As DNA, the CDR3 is TGTGCCAGCATCCTGACCGAGGCCGGGCATAATTCACCCCTCCACTTT.

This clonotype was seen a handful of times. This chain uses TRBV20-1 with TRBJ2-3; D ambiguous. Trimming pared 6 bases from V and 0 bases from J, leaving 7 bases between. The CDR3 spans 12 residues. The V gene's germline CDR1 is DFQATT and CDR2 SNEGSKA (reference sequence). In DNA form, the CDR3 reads TGCAGTGCCGCAGTTAGCACAGATACGCAGTATTTT. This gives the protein CSAAVSTDTQYF.

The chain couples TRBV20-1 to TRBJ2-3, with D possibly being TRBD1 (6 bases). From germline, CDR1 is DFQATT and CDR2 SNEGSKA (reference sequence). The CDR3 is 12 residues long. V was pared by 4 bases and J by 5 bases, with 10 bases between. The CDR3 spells CSATQGQDTQYF. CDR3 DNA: TGCAGTGCTACCCAGGGGCAAGATACGCAGTATTTT.

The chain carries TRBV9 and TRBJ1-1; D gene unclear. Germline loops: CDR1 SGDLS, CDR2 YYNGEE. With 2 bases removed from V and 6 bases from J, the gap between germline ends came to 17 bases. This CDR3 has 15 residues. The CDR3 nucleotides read TGTGCCAGCAGCGTCCCTCAAGGTCCCCGGGCTGAAGCTTTCTTT. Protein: CASSVPQGPRAEAFF.

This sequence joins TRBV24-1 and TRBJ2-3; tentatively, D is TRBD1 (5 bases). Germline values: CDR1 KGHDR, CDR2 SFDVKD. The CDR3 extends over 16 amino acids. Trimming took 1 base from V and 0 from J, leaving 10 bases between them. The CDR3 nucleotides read TGTGCCACCAGTGATTTCCTGACAGCAAGCACAGATACGCAGTATTTT. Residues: CATSDFLTASTDTQYF.

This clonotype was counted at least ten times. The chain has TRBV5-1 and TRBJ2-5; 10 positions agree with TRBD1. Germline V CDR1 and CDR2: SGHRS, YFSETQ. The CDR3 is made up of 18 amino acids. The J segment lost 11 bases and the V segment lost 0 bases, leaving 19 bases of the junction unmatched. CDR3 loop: CASSLGTGGFQARNEQYF. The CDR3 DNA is TGCGCCAGCAGCTTGGGGACAGGGGGGTTCCAGGCCAGAAATGAGCAGTACTTC.

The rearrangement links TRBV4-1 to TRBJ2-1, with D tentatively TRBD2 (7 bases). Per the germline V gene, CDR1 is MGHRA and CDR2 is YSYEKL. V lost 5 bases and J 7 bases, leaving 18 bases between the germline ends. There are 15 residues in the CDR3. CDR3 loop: CASSKGGGPRNEQFF. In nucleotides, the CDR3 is TGCGCCAGCAGCAAAGGGGGGGGGCCGAGGAATGAGCAGTTCTTC.

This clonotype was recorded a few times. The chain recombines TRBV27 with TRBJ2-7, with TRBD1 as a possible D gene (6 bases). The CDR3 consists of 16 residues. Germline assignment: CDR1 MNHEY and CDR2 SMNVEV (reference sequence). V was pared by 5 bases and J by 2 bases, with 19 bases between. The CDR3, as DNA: TGTGCCAGCAGTCCTACCCCGGGACAAGGCGCCTACGAGCAGTACTTC. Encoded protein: CASSPTPGQGAYEQYF.

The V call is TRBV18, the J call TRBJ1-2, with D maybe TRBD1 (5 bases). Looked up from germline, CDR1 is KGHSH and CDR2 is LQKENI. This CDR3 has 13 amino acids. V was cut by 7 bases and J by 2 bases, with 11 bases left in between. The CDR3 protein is CASLADSNYGYTF. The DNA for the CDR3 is TGTGCCAGCTTAGCCGACAGCAACTATGGCTACACCTTC.

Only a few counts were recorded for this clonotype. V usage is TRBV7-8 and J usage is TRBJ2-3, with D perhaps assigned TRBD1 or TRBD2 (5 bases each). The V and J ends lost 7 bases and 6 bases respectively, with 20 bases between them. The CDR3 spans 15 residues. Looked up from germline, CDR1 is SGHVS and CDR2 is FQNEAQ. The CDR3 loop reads CASNGDEGLVDTQYF. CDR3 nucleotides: TGTGCCAGCAACGGAGATGAGGGGTTGGTGGATACGCAGTATTTT.

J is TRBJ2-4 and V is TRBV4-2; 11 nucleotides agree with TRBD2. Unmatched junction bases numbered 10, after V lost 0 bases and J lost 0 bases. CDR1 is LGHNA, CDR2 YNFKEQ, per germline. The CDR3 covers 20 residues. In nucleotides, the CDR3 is TGTGCCAGCAGCCAAGAAGGGGCTAGCGGGGGGTCCCTAGCCAAAAACATTCAGTACTTC. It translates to CASSQEGASGGSLAKNIQYF.

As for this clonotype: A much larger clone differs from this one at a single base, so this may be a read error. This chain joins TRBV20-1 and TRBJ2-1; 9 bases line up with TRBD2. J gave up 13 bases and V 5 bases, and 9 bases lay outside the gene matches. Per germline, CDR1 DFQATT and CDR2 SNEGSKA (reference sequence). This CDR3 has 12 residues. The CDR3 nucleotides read TGCAGTGCTGGGACTAGCTATGAGACCCAGTTCTTC. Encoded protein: CSAGTSYETQFF.

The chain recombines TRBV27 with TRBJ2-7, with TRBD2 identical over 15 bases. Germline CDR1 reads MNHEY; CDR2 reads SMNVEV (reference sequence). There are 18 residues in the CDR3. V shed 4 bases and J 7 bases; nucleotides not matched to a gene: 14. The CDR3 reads CASSSSGLAGGLVNEQYF. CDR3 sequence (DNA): TGTGCCAGCAGTTCCTCAGGACTAGCGGGGGGGCTGGTCAATGAGCAGTACTTC.

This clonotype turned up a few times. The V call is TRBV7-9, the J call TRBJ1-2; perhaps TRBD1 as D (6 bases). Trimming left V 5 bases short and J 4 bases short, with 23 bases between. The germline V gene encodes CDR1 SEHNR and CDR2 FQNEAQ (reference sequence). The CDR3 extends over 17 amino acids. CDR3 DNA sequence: TGTGCCAGCAGCCCCACACAAGCGGGGGGCAGGCTCTATGGCTACACCTTC. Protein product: CASSPTQAGGRLYGYTF.

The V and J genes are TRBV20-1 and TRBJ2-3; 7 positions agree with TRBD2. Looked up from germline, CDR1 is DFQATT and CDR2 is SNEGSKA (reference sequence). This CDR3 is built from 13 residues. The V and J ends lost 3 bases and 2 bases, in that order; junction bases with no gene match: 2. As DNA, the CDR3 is TGCAGTGCTAGGCGGGGGTTCACAGATACGCAGTATTTT. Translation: CSARRGFTDTQYF.

CDR3 coding DNA: TGTGCCACCAGCAGAGAGGGCATTGCCTATGGCTACACCTTC. Protein: CATSREGIAYGYTF. The chain employs TRBV15 and TRBJ1-2; D remains ambiguous. The V and J ends lost 0 bases and 4 bases respectively, with 9 bases between them. The CDR3 is 14 amino acids. From germline, CDR1 is LNHNV and CDR2 YYDKDF (reference sequence). Variable domain in full (rest from reference TRBV15 and TRBJ1-2): DAMVIQNPRYQVTQFGKPVTLSCSQTLNHNVMYWYQQKSSQAPKLLFHYYDKDFNNEADTPDNFQSRRPNTSFCFLDIRSPGLGDTAMYLCATSREGIAYGYTFGSGTRLTVV.

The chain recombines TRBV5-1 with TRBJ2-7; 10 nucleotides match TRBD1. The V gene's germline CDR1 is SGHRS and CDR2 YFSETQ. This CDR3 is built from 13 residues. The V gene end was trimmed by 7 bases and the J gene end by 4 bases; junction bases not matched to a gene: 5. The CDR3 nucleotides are TGCGCCAGCGCGGGGACAGGGGATTACGAGCAGTACTTC. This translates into CASAGTGDYEQYF.

In nucleotides, the CDR3 is TGCGCCAGCAGTGATTCGGCGGGGGAATCAGGTGAGCAGTTCTTC. Its translation: CASSDSAGESGEQFF. This rearrangement joins TRBV10-1 to TRBJ2-1, with 7 bases that match TRBD2. V lost 3 bases to trimming and J lost 9 bases; unmatched junction nucleotides: 11. CDR1 and CDR2 (germline): WNHNN, SYGVQD (reference sequence). The CDR3 is 15 residues long.

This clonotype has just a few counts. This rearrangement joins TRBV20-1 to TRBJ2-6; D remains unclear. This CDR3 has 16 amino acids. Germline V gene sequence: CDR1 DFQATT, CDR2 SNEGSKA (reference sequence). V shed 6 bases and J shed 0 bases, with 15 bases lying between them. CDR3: CSAPDTVYSGANVLTF. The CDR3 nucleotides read TGCAGTGCCCCAGACACCGTCTACTCTGGGGCCAACGTCCTGACTTTC.

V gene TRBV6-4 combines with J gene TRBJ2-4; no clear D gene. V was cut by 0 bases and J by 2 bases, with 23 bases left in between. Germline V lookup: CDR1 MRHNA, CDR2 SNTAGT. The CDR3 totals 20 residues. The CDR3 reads CASSDSGVLTIVLSKNIQYF. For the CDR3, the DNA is TGTGCCAGCAGTGACTCAGGAGTTTTGACAATTGTGCTCTCCAAAAACATTCAGTACTTC.

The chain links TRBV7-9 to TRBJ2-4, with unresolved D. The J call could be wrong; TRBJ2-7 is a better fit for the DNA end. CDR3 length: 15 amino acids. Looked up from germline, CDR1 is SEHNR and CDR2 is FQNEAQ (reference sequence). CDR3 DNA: TGTGCCAGCAGCGGGGAAGACGGTTATAACTACGAGCAGTACTTC. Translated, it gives CASSGEDGYNYEQYF.

The CDR3 protein is CASSHRDRGLNEQFF. The CDR3 nucleotides are TGTGCCAGCAGCCACCGGGACAGGGGGCTCAATGAGCAGTTCTTC. This chain connects TRBV11-3 to TRBJ2-1, with TRBD1 matching 12 bases. Germline assignment: CDR1 SGHNT and CDR2 YENEEA. The CDR3 totals 15 residues. After removal of 5 bases from V and 6 bases from J, the junction contained 5 bases not matched to a gene.

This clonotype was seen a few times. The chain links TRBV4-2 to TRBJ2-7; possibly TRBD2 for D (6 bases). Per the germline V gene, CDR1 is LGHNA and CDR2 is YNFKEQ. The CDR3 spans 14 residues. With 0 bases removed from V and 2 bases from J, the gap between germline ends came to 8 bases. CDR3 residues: CASSQEEGAYEQYF. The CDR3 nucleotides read TGTGCCAGCAGCCAAGAGGAGGGAGCCTACGAGCAGTACTTC.

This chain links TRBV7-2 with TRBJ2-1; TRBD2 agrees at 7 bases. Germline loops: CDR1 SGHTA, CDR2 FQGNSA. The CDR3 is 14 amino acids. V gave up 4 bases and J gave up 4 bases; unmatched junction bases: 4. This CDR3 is CASSSRGVYNEQFF. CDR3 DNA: TGTGCCAGCAGCTCCCGGGGGGTGTACAATGAGCAGTTCTTC. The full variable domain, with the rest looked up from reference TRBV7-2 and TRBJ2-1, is GAGVSQSPSNKVTEKGKDVELRCDPISGHTALYWYRQSLGQGLEFLIYFQGNSAPDKSGLPSDRFSAERTGGSVSTLTIQRTQQEDSAVYLCASSSRGVYNEQFFGPGTRLTVL.

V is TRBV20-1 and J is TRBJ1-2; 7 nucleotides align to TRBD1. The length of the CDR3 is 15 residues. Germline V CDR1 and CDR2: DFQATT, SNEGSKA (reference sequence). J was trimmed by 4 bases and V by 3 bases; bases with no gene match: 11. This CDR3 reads CSARGVKGAPYGYTF. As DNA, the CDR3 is TGCAGTGCTAGGGGGGTCAAGGGGGCCCCCTATGGCTACACCTTC.

In nucleotides, the CDR3 is TGTGCCAGCAGCCCCGACACAGTCTGGCAGTACTTC. Protein product: CASSPDTVWQYF. The V and J genes are TRBV14 and TRBJ2-7, with D unresolved. Per the germline V gene, CDR1 is SGHDN and CDR2 is FVKESK. V was trimmed by 4 bases and J by 9 bases, leaving 13 bases between them. This CDR3 region has 12 residues.

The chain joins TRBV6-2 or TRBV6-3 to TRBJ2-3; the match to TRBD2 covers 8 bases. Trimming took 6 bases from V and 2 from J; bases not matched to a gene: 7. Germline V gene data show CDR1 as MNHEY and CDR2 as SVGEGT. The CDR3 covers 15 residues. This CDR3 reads CASRPVAGTTDTQYF. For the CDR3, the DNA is TGTGCCAGCAGGCCCGTAGCGGGGACCACAGATACGCAGTATTTT.

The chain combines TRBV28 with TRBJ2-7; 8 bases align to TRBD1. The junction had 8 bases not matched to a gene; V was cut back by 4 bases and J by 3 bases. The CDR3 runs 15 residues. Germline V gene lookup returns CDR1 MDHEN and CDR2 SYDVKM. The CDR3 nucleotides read TGTGCCAGCAGTTCGCAGGGGGCCAGCTACTACGAGCAGTACTTC. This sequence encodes CASSSQGASYYEQYF.

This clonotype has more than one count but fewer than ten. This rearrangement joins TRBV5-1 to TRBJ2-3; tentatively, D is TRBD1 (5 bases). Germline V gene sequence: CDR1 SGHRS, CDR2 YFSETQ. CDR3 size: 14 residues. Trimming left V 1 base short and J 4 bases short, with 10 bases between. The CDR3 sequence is CASSLIWGPDTQYF. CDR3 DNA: TGCGCCAGCAGCTTGATCTGGGGCCCAGATACGCAGTATTTT.

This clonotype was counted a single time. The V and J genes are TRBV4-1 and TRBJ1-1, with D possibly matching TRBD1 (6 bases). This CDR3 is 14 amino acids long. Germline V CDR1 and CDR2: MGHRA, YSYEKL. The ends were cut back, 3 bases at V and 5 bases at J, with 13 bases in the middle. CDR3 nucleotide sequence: TGCGCCAGCAGCCACCGCGAGGGGGGGACTGAAGCTTTCTTT. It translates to CASSHREGGTEAFF.

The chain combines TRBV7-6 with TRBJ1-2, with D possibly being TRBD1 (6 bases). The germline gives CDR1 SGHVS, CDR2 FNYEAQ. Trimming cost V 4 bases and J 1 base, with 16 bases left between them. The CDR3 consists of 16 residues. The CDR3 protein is CASSSSGSGVNYGYTF. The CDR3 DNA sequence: TGTGCCAGCAGCTCATCGGGGTCAGGGGTTAACTATGGCTACACCTTC.